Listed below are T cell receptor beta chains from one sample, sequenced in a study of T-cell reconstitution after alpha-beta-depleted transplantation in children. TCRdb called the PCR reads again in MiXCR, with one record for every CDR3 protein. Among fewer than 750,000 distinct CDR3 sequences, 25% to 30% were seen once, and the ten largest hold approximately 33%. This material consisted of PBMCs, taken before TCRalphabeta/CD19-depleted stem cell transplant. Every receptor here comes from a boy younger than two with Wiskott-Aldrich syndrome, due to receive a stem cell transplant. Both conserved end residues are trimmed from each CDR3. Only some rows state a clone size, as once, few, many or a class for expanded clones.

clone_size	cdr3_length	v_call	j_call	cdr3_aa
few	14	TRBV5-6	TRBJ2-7	ASSAWTSGRVYEQY
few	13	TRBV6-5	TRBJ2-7	ASSYSTSGLYEQY
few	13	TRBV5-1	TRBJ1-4	ASSPREQPNEKLF
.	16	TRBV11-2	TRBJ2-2	ASSLESAGGLFTGELF
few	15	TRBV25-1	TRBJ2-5	ASSEASGRPGQETQY
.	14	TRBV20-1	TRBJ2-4	SASDPLAGGPYIQY
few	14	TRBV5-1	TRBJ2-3	ASSLGTSGRKDTQY
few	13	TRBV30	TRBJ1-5	AWSVAGTLNQPQH
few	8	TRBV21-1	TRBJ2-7	ASSKQGLV
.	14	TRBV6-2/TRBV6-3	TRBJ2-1	ASSTTGGFSYNEQF
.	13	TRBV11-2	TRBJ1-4	ASSPNREECEKLF
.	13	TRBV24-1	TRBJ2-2	ATSDLRGATGELF
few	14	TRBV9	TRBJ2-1	ASSVSGGRWGDEQF
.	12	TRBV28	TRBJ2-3	ASSLLQGANTQY
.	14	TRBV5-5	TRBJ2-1	ASSSLETGAYNEQF
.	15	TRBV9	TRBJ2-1	ASSVGLSGRFPNEQF